The rows below give T cell receptor beta chains drawn from one sample of a study of blood T cells in healthy people across ages. TCRdb called the 5' RACE reads again in MiXCR, with one record for every CDR3 protein. The data contain 550,000 to 800,000 distinct CDR3 sequences, roughly 20% of them seen just once; the ten biggest clones take up roughly 3.9%. The sequenced sample consisted of blood. Receptors originate from a man aged 65 to 85 in good health. Each CDR3 is given with its conserved first and last residue. The order of the fields is V gene, clone size, J gene, D gene, CDR3 protein, CDR3 DNA. The D gene is left open where the match is weak. Only some rows state a clone size, as once, few, many or a class for expanded clones.

>TRBV10-3|many|TRBJ2-1|-
CATGTDSYNEQFF
TGTGCCACCGGAACGGATTCCTACAATGAGCAGTTCTTC
>TRBV19|few|TRBJ2-1|TRBD1
CASSTRDRIYNEQFF
TGTGCCAGTAGTACCCGGGACAGAATCTACAATGAGCAGTTCTTC
>TRBV10-3|few|TRBJ2-5|TRBD2
CAIRARGVVTGGPQETQYF
TGTGCCATCAGGGCGAGGGGCGTCGTTACGGGAGGGCCTCAAGAGACCCAGTACTTC
>TRBV5-5|-|TRBJ2-1|-
CASQQVYNEQFF
TGTGCCAGTCAACAGGTCTACAATGAGCAGTTCTTC
>TRBV9|-|TRBJ2-7|TRBD2
CASSGLAGGPYEQYF
TGTGCCAGCAGCGGACTAGCGGGAGGGCCCTACGAGCAGTACTTC
>TRBV14|few|TRBJ1-4|-
CASSPGRKLLF
TGCGCCAGCAGCCCGGGGAGGAAACTGCTTTTT
>TRBV5-1|-|TRBJ1-1|-
CASSLGFGDTEAFF
TGCGCCAGCAGCTTGGGTTTCGGGGACACTGAAGCTTTCTTT
>TRBV7-2|few|TRBJ2-3|-
CASAANRGTDTQYF
TGTGCCAGCGCCGCGAACCGCGGCACAGATACGCAGTATTTT
>TRBV5-6|-|TRBJ2-7|-
CASSLVGGLSSYEQYF
TGTGCCAGCAGCTTGGTGGGCGGCCTAAGCTCCTACGAGCAGTACTTC
>TRBV7-2|-|TRBJ1-6|-
CAGRSDLGSPLHF
TGTGCCGGCAGGTCGGACTTGGGTTCACCCCTCCACTTT
>TRBV7-9|-|TRBJ2-7|TRBD2
CASSSSGTSGYEQYF
TGTGCCAGCAGCTCGTCCGGGACTAGCGGCTACGAGCAGTACTTC
>TRBV7-2|-|TRBJ2-3|-
CASSFRDLDTHYF
TGTGCCAGCAGCTTCCGGGACCTGGATACGCACTATTTT
>TRBV5-1|few|TRBJ2-5|-
CASSWATRQETQYF
TGCGCCAGCAGCTGGGCCACCAGGCAAGAGACCCAGTACTTC
>TRBV29-1|few|TRBJ2-2|-
CSVEGGGELFF
TGCAGCGTTGAGGGTGGCGGGGAGCTGTTTTTT
>TRBV28|-|TRBJ2-1|-
CATQEGGSSYNEQFF
TGTGCCACTCAGGAGGGCGGGTCCTCCTACAATGAGCAGTTCTTC
>TRBV3-1|-|TRBJ2-3|-
CASSQDGATQYF
TGTGCCAGCAGCCAAGATGGAGCAACGCAGTATTTT
>TRBV18|many|TRBJ2-3|-
CASSPSGTDTQYF
TGTGCCAGCTCACCCTCAGGGACAGATACGCAGTATTTT
>TRBV4-3|few|TRBJ1-1|-
CASSQSATVGTEAFF
TGCGCCAGCAGCCAATCGGCGACGGTGGGAACTGAAGCTTTCTTT
>TRBV28|-|TRBJ2-7|TRBD2
CASSLAREGSYEQYF
TGTGCCAGCAGTTTGGCCAGGGAGGGATCGTACGAGCAGTACTTC
>TRBV12-3/TRBV12-4|once|TRBJ2-3|-
CASSTGTSGKTDAQYF
TGTGCCAGCAGTACAGGGACCAGCGGGAAGACAGATGCGCAGTATTTT
>TRBV7-9|few|TRBJ1-2|-
CASSLGAQERGYTF
TGTGCCAGCAGCTTGGGGGCACAGGAAAGAGGCTACACCTTC
>TRBV20-1|-|TRBJ2-2|TRBD1
CSAGGQERTGELFF
TGCAGTGCCGGGGGACAGGAACGCACCGGGGAGCTGTTTTTT
>TRBV3-1|few|TRBJ1-2|-
CASSQDSRIAPGYTF
TGTGCCAGCAGCCAAGATTCACGGATAGCCCCTGGCTACACCTTC
>TRBV7-2|many|TRBJ2-1|TRBD2
CASSTSGSSYNEQFF
TGTGCCAGCAGCACTAGCGGGAGCTCCTACAATGAGCAGTTCTTC
>TRBV7-9|-|TRBJ2-1|TRBD2
CASSPKGGTSGSAGQFF
TGTGCCAGCAGCCCGAAAGGCGGGACTAGCGGGAGTGCGGGGCAGTTCTTC
>TRBV24-1|-|TRBJ2-2|TRBD1
CATSQQGIIGELFF
TGTGCCACTTCACAACAGGGGATAATCGGGGAGCTGTTTTTT
>TRBV21-1|-|TRBJ2-7|-
CASSKVTGAYEQYF
TGTGCCAGCAGCAAAGTGACAGGGGCCTACGAGCAGTACTTC
>TRBV7-9|-|TRBJ2-1|-
CDSRGGNEQFF
TGTGACAGCAGGGGCGGCAATGAGCAGTTCTTC
>TRBV28|-|TRBJ2-5|TRBD2
CASSQGSTSAQETQYF
TGTGCCAGCAGTCAAGGCTCCACTAGCGCCCAAGAGACCCAGTACTTC
>TRBV12-3/TRBV12-4|many|TRBJ1-4|-
CASSPGTSNEKLFF
TGTGCCAGCAGTCCCGGGACATCTAATGAAAAACTGTTTTTT
>TRBV5-1|-|TRBJ1-1|-
CASSSGQRDTEAFF
TGCGCCAGCAGCTCTGGACAGCGGGACACTGAAGCTTTCTTT
>TRBV12-3/TRBV12-4|-|TRBJ2-4|-
CASSFKKNLDIQYF
TGTGCCAGCAGTTTTAAAAAGAACCTGGACATTCAGTACTTC
>TRBV7-9|many|TRBJ1-2|-
CASSVGQHGYTF
TGTGCCAGCAGCGTCGGACAGCATGGCTACACCTTC
>TRBV14|-|TRBJ1-3|-
CASSQDLAGASGNTIYF
TGTGCCAGCAGCCAAGATCTAGCAGGAGCCTCTGGAAACACCATATATTTT
>TRBV7-9|many|TRBJ2-4|-
CASSLPLDDIQYF
TGTGCCAGCAGCTTACCCCTCGACGACATTCAGTACTTC
>TRBV15|-|TRBJ1-1|-
CATSRVSGITEAFF
TGTGCCACCAGCAGAGTAAGCGGGATTACTGAAGCTTTCTTT
>TRBV27|-|TRBJ1-4|-
CASSSRTGEKLFF
TGTGCCAGCAGTTCCCGGACGGGTGAAAAACTGTTTTTT
>TRBV20-1|-|TRBJ2-5|-
CSASNRQQQETQYF
TGCAGTGCTAGCAACCGACAGCAACAAGAGACCCAGTACTTC
>TRBV7-9|few|TRBJ2-1|-
CASSIHNEQFF
TGTGCCAGCAGCATCCACAATGAGCAGTTCTTC
>TRBV20-1|-|TRBJ2-3|TRBD2
CIPETSLHSTDTQYF
TGCATCCCCGAGACTAGCCTTCACAGCACAGATACGCAGTATTTT
>TRBV18|-|TRBJ2-3|-
CASSPRSGTGGDTQYF
TGTGCCAGCTCACCGCGGTCGGGGACTGGCGGAGATACGCAGTATTTT
>TRBV20-1|-|TRBJ2-2|TRBD2
CSAGDASSGRSGELFF
TGCAGTGCTGGAGACGCATCTAGCGGGAGGTCCGGGGAGCTGTTTTTT
>TRBV7-3|-|TRBJ2-2|-
CASSPTGEPGELFF
TGTGCCAGCAGCCCGACGGGAGAGCCCGGGGAGCTGTTTTTT
>TRBV7-9|many|TRBJ2-1|-
CASSPPRGSYNEQFF
TGTGCCAGCAGCCCTCCGAGGGGGTCCTACAATGAGCAGTTCTTC
>TRBV20-1|few|TRBJ1-5|TRBD1
CSALRQGGNQPQHF
TGCAGTGCTCTGAGACAGGGAGGGAATCAGCCCCAGCATTTT
>TRBV2|few|TRBJ2-5|-
CASSGQAETQYF
TGTGCCAGCAGTGGACAGGCAGAGACCCAGTACTTC
>TRBV6-5|-|TRBJ1-4|-
CASCASDEKLFF
TGTGCCAGCTGTGCCTCTGATGAAAAACTGTTTTTT
>TRBV6-1|-|TRBJ2-7|TRBD2
CASSHPTSGRDYEQYF
TGTGCCAGCAGCCATCCTACTAGCGGGAGGGACTACGAGCAGTACTTC
>TRBV5-1|few|TRBJ2-7|-
CASSPYYGQTTPYEQYF
TGCGCCAGCAGCCCCTATTACGGACAGACTACCCCCTACGAGCAGTACTTC
>TRBV29-1|many|TRBJ2-5|-
CSFVMWGETQYF
TGCAGCTTCGTAATGTGGGGGGAGACCCAGTACTTC
>TRBV14|few|TRBJ1-5|-
CASSQDYQGPQHF
TGTGCCAGCAGCCAAGATTACCAGGGGCCCCAGCATTTT
>TRBV29-1|-|TRBJ2-5|-
CSVDPGTRERAQYF
TGCAGCGTTGACCCCGGGACGCGAGAGAGGGCCCAGTACTTC